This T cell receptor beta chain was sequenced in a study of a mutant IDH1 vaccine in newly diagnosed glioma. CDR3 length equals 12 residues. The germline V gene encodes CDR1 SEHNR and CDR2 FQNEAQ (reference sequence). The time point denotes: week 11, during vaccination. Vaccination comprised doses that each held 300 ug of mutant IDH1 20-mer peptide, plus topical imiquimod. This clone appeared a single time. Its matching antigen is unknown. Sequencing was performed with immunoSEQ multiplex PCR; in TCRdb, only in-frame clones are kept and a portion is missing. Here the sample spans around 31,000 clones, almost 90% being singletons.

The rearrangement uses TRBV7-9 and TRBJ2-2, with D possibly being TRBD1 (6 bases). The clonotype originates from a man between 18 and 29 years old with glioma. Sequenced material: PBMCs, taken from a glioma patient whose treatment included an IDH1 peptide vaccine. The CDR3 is CAGGHRTGELFF. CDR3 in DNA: TGTGCTGGGGGACACCGCACCGGGGAGCTGTTTTTT.